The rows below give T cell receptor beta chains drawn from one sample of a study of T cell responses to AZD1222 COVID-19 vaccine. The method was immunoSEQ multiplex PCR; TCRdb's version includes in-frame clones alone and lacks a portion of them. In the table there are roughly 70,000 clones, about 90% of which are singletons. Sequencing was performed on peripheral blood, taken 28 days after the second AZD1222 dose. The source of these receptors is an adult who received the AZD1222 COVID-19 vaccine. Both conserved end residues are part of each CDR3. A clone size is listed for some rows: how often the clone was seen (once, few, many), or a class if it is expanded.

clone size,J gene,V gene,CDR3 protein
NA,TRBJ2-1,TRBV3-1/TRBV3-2,CASSQAMTSGISYNEQFF
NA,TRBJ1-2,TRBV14,CASSPGTAARYGYTF
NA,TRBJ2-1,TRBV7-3,CASSPRLAGGPDEQFF
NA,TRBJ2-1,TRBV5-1,CASSLGGTGLKPGEQFF
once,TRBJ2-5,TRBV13,CASSLGRLGGQGYAETQYF
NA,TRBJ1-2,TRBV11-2,CASSPQAEVYGYTF
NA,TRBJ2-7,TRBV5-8,CASSSGTGGAVRSYEQYF
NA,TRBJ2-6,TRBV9,CASSLTPGSGANVLTF
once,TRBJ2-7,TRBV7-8,CASSLWLDSYEQYF
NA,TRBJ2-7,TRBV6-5,CASSYSRGFYEQYF
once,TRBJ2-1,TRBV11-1,CASSLWGSGEQFF
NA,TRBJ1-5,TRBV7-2,CASSLMGQPQHF
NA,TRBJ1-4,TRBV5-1,CASRSGEEKLFF
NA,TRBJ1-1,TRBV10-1,CASSSDRGTEAFF
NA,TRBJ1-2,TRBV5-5,CASSLLSPLNYGYTF
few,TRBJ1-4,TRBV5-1,CASSSGGGEKLFF
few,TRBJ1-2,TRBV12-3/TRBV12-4,CASSPRDAYGYTF
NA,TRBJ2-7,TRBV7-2,CASSLAGTSAYEQYF
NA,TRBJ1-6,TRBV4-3,CASSQGLGQGDSPLHF
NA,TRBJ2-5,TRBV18,CASSPSVQTQYF
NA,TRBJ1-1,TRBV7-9,CASSSYRGTGDEAFF
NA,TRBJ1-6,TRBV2,CALGRDSNSPLHF
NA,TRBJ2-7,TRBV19,CASRSATSGRAFHEQYF
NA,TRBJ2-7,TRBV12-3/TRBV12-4,CASSLGPSYEQYF
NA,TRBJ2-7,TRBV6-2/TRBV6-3,CASSRDRAYEQYF
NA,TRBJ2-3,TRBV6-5,CASSYTPGQRADTQYF
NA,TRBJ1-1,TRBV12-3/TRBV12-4,CASRQGQNTEAFF
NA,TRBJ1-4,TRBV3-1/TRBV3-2,CASSLDGQLKNEKLFF
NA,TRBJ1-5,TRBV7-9,CASSPGTNQPQHF
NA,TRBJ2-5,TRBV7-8,CASSLGGGLARETQYF
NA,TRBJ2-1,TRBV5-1,CASSLMAGGNNEQFF
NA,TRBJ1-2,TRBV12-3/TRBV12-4,CASLGTGYGYTF
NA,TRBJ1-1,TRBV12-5,CASALGGEWGTEAFF
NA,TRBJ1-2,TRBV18,CASSPPGGGGYTF
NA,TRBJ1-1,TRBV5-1,CASSLAGDRTEAFF
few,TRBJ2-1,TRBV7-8,CASSRESGRYNEQFF
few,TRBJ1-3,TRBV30,CAWSVGSGNTIYF
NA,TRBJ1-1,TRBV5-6,CASSPRGPEAFF
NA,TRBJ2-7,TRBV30,CAWSVQPYEQYF
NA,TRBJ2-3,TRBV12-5,CASGGRPSTDTQYF
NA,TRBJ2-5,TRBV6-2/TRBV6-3,CASSYQAPVSGSSETQYF
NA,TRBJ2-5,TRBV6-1,CASSGLGLAGGETQYF
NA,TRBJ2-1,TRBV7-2,CASSLVPDTSYNEQFF
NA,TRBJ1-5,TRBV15,CATSKEVSNQPQHF
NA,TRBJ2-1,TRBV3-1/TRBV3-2,CASSQGMTGTSGYNEQFF
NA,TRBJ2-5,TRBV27,CASSLMTGTYQETQYF
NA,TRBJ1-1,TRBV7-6,CASSLGNDGNTEAFF
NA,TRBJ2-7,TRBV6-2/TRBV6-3,CASSYRYEGWKSGRSYEQYF
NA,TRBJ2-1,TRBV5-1,CASTPQGQDYNEQFF
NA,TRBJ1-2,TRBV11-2,CASSPRGGSGRGNYGYTF
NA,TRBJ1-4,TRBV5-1,CASSLAGGGTGTEKLFF
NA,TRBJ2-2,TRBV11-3,CASSLTQTGELFF
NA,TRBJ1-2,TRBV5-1,CASSLGDRAGGYTF
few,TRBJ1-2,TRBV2,CASSEQGRNYGYTF
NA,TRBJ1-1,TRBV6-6,CASRTGDLGNTEAFF